A single TCR beta chain is shown here with its context. This specimen belongs to a study of blood T cell repertoires in COVID-19. For the study at large: Sources were T cells, B-cell-depleted T cells, or PBMCs; the material itself was cDNA or gDNA.

This CDR3 region has 12 residues. The V gene's germline CDR1 is SNHLY and CDR2 FYNNEI. Trimming removed 5 bases at V and 5 bases at J, with 9 bases between. Original analysis: Using reference gene primer amplification, nucleated cell counts were estimated. The table came from immunoSEQ multiplex PCR; TCRdb's copy has only in-frame clones and leaves some out. The V and J calls and clone size come from that table; D and trimming were worked out from the DNA. The table has about 140,000 clones, approximately 84% seen once. Participant-given clinical history determined each cohort assignment. This TCR came from a woman between 18 and 29 years old who had been exposed to COVID-19. Sequencing used PBMCs or T cells enriched from blood (not recorded which). The rearrangement uses TRBV2 and TRBJ2-5; no definite D call. The DNA of the CDR3 is TGTGCCAGCAGTCAGGTTAGGGAGACCCAGTACTTC. This translates into CASSQVRETQYF.